This is a list of T cell receptor beta chains from one sample in a study of post-analysis software for immune sequencing data. TCRdb recomputed calls from the PCR reads with MiXCR, one row per CDR3 protein. The top ten clones hold approximately 0.6% of a sample with over 700,000 distinct CDR3 sequences, roughly 27% of them seen once. Sequenced: blood. Every receptor here comes from a girl aged 5-17 years with multiple sclerosis. Both conserved end residues are part of each CDR3. D genes are given only for firm matches. Expanded clones get a size class; other rows say once, few or many, or leave the size out.

TRBV4-3	-	-	TRBJ2-7	CASSQDRSSSTYEQYF	TGCGCCAGCAGCCAAGATCGATCGTCTAGTACCTACGAGCAGTACTTC
TRBV29-1	-	few	TRBJ2-1	CSVEHVSSYNEQFF	TGCAGCGTCGAACATGTTAGCTCCTACAATGAGCAGTTCTTC
TRBV7-2	-	few	TRBJ1-4	CASSRKPGTGEKLFF	TGTGCCAGCAGCAGGAAGCCGGGAACAGGGGAAAAACTGTTTTTT
TRBV5-5	-	few	TRBJ2-7	CASSWTQPGGEQYF	TGTGCCAGCAGCTGGACTCAACCTGGGGGCGAGCAGTACTTC
TRBV12-3/TRBV12-4	-	-	TRBJ2-1	CASSFPGQSSYNEQFF	TGTGCCAGCAGTTTTCCCGGGCAGAGCTCCTACAATGAGCAGTTCTTC
TRBV7-2	TRBD2	few	TRBJ2-7	CASRPSGSRGEQYF	TGTGCCAGTAGACCCAGCGGGAGTCGCGGCGAGCAGTACTTC
TRBV7-2	-	-	TRBJ2-3	CASSLRGGMTRFGDTQYF	TGTGCCAGCAGCTTACGCGGCGGGATGACACGCTTTGGGGATACGCAGTATTTT
TRBV27	-	once	TRBJ1-1	CASTQAWDTEAFF	TGTGCCAGTACCCAGGCCTGGGACACTGAAGCTTTCTTT
TRBV4-3	-	-	TRBJ2-2	CASSLTSLGGELFF	TGCGCCAGCAGCCTCACTTCACTAGGGGGGGAGCTGTTTTTT
TRBV3-1	TRBD1	few	TRBJ2-3	CASSQGTGGPSTDTQYF	TGTGCCAGCAGCCAAGGTACAGGGGGCCCTAGCACAGATACGCAGTATTTT
TRBV5-1	-	few	TRBJ2-3	CASSPGALKDTQYF	TGCGCCAGCAGCCCAGGAGCCCTCAAGGATACGCAGTATTTT
TRBV10-3	TRBD2	-	TRBJ2-1	CAISDPTSGSATYNEQFF	TGTGCCATCAGTGACCCTACTAGCGGGAGCGCCACCTACAATGAGCAGTTCTTC
TRBV4-3	-	many	TRBJ2-5	CASSQERGFQETQYF	TGCGCCAGCAGCCAAGAGCGGGGTTTCCAAGAGACCCAGTACTTC
TRBV24-1	TRBD1	once	TRBJ1-1	CATATGQGRAFF	TGTGCCACCGCGACCGGACAGGGTCGAGCTTTCTTT
TRBV15	TRBD1	-	TRBJ1-5	CATSRAQGNQPQHF	TGTGCCACCAGCAGGGCACAGGGGAACCAGCCCCAGCATTTT
TRBV10-3	-	-	TRBJ2-5	CAISQQGGQETQYF	TGTGCCATCAGTCAACAGGGCGGGCAAGAGACCCAGTACTTC
TRBV6-1	TRBD2	few	TRBJ2-3	CASTSLAGGSTDTQYF	TGTGCCAGCACCTCCCTAGCGGGGGGCAGCACAGATACGCAGTATTTT
TRBV28	-	-	TRBJ1-1	CASSSRVRGATEAFF	TGTGCCAGCAGTTCCCGGGTCAGAGGGGCCACTGAAGCTTTCTTT
TRBV7-9	-	-	TRBJ1-2	CASRGGGKQGYTF	TGTGCCAGCAGGGGTGGGGGCAAACAAGGCTACACCTTC
TRBV7-2	-	-	TRBJ2-3	CASSQRLGAETDTQYF	TGTGCCAGCAGCCAGAGACTGGGGGCCGAGACAGATACGCAGTATTTT
TRBV5-6	-	few	TRBJ2-6	CASSLAPGHPSPGANVLTF	TGTGCCAGCAGCTTGGCCCCGGGACACCCGAGTCCTGGGGCCAACGTCCTGACTTTC
TRBV13	-	once	TRBJ2-3	CASSPQSTDTQYF	TGTGCCAGCAGTCCGCAAAGCACAGATACGCAGTATTTT
TRBV5-1	TRBD2	few	TRBJ2-7	CASRAEASGSWSYEQYF	TGCGCCAGCAGGGCCGAGGCTAGCGGGAGTTGGTCCTACGAGCAGTACTTC
TRBV20-1	TRBD2	many	TRBJ2-1	CSARDLAGRYNEQFF	TGCAGTGCTAGAGACTTAGCGGGACGGTACAATGAGCAGTTCTTC
TRBV10-3	TRBD1	-	TRBJ1-2	CAISAGTGPYGYTF	TGTGCCATCAGTGCCGGGACAGGTCCCTATGGCTACACCTTC
TRBV6-2/TRBV6-3	-	-	TRBJ1-5	CASSYSGQPQHF	TGTGCCAGCAGTTACTCAGGTCAGCCCCAGCATTTT
TRBV4-3	-	few	TRBJ2-2	CASSQVKYTGELFF	TGCGCCAGCAGCCAGGTAAAGTACACCGGGGAGCTGTTTTTT
TRBV7-9	-	once	TRBJ1-5	CASSEGGVNQPQHF	TGTGCCAGCAGCGAGGGGGGAGTCAATCAGCCCCAGCATTTT
TRBV28	TRBD1	-	TRBJ2-6	CASETGAGANVLTF	TGTGCCAGTGAGACAGGGGCTGGGGCCAACGTCCTGACTTTC
TRBV12-3/TRBV12-4	TRBD1	few	TRBJ2-1	CASSFPRGEQFF	TGTGCCAGCAGTTTTCCCAGGGGGGAGCAGTTCTTC
TRBV6-1	TRBD2	-	TRBJ2-1	CASSDSGATYNEQFF	TGTGCCAGCAGTGATAGCGGGGCCACCTACAATGAGCAGTTCTTC
TRBV6-5	TRBD2	-	TRBJ2-7	CTSSTSSGRTYEQYF	TGTACCAGCAGTACTTCTAGCGGGCGAACCTACGAGCAGTACTTC
TRBV15	-	-	TRBJ2-1	CATSRGGRKTGHEQFF	TGTGCCACCAGCAGAGGTGGCCGCAAGACCGGGCATGAGCAGTTCTTC
TRBV9	-	-	TRBJ2-3	CASSVGVSGSTDTQYF	TGTGCCAGCAGCGTAGGGGTTAGTGGGAGCACAGATACGCAGTATTTT
TRBV27	TRBD2	-	TRBJ2-7	CASSLSRSGRYEQYF	TGTGCCAGCAGTTTATCCAGAAGCGGGAGATACGAGCAGTACTTC
TRBV4-3	-	few	TRBJ2-5	CASSPARQETQYF	TGCGCCAGCAGCCCGGCCCGCCAAGAGACCCAGTACTTC
TRBV6-6	-	-	TRBJ1-5	CASSETGTGQPQHF	TGTGCCAGCAGCGAGACAGGAACCGGTCAGCCCCAGCATTTT
TRBV7-6	-	-	TRBJ2-7	CASSDALETRYF	TGTGCCAGCAGCGATGCATTGGAGACCCGGTACTTC
TRBV27	-	-	TRBJ2-3	CASSPGIGGRVGDTQYF	TGTGCCAGCAGTCCCGGCATTGGGGGTCGCGTCGGAGATACGCAGTATTTT
TRBV7-2	TRBD2	few	TRBJ2-2	CASSLAGTSATGELFF	TGTGCCAGCAGCTTAGCCGGGACTAGCGCCACCGGGGAGCTGTTTTTT
TRBV5-5	TRBD2	-	TRBJ2-1	CASRYPGTSGTSSHNEQFF	TGTGCCAGCAGATACCCCGGGACTAGCGGGACCAGCTCCCACAATGAGCAGTTCTTC
TRBV29-1	-	-	TRBJ2-1	CSVELWDGGYNEQFF	TGCAGCGTTGAATTATGGGACGGAGGCTACAATGAGCAGTTCTTC
TRBV2	-	-	TRBJ1-2	CASRARLPNYGYTF	TGTGCCAGCAGGGCTCGGCTCCCTAACTATGGCTACACCTTC